Presented here are 21 T cell receptor beta chains from one specimen sequenced in a study of cytomegalovirus exposure and HLA in healthy donors. The PCR had 60 Vbeta and 13 Jbeta primers. Only in-frame clones appear in the TCRdb table, and some are missing; sequencing was by immunoSEQ multiplex PCR. The sample lists 180,000 or so clones; about three quarters were seen once. Material: PBMCs. These receptors all stem from a female donor in good health and CMV-seronegative.

J is TRBJ2-7 and V is TRBV11-1, with 7 nucleotides matching TRBD1. This CDR3 has 17 amino acids. Germline assignment: CDR1 SGHAT and CDR2 FQDESV (reference sequence). Losses at the gene ends were 4 bases for V and 4 bases for J; bases not matched to a gene: 16. CDR3 region: CASSSPGRRQGDYEQYF. The CDR3 nucleotides read TGTGCCAGCAGCTCCCCGGGTAGGCGTCAGGGGGATTACGAGCAGTACTTC.

This chain joins TRBV19 and TRBJ1-5; D is undetermined. Trimming cost V 8 bases and J 5 bases, with 10 bases left between them. Germline V gives CDR1 LNHDA, CDR2 SQIVND (reference sequence). The CDR3 loop spans 12 amino acids. The CDR3 sequence is CASGWEDQPQHF. CDR3 bases: TGTGCCAGTGGTTGGGAGGATCAGCCCCAGCATTTT.

The gene calls are TRBV7-2 and TRBJ1-1; TRBD1 is a possible D gene (5 bases). The CDR3 loop spans 15 amino acids. V lost 1 base and J lost 1, with 10 bases in between. CDR1 and CDR2 from the germline V gene are SGHTA and FQGNSA. The CDR3 DNA reads TGTGCCAGCAGCTTAGGCACAGGATCGAACACTGAAGCTTTCTTT. Translating gives CASSLGTGSNTEAFF. The full variable domain, rest sourced from reference TRBV7-2 and TRBJ1-1, is GAGVSQSPSNKVTEKGKDVELRCDPISGHTALYWYRQSLGQGLEFLIYFQGNSAPDKSGLPSDRFSAERTGGSVSTLTIQRTQQEDSAVYLCASSLGTGSNTEAFFGQGTRLTVV.

The CDR3 loop is CASSYGADSPLHF. CDR3 bases: TGTGCCAGCAGTTATGGGGCAGATTCACCCCTCCACTTT. The chain couples TRBV6-5 to TRBJ1-6; possibly TRBD1 for D (5 bases). Trimming shortened V by 3 bases and J by 8 bases, and 8 bases separated the two germline ends. Germline lookup yields CDR1 MNHEY and CDR2 SVGAGI. This CDR3 spans 13 amino acids.

The V call is TRBV11-2, the J call TRBJ2-5, with 8 bases lining up with TRBD2. Per the germline V gene, CDR1 is SGHAT and CDR2 is FQNNGV. Unmatched junction bases numbered 6, after V lost 3 bases and J lost 0 bases. This CDR3 region has 16 residues. The CDR3 region has the DNA TGTGCCAGCAGCTTCGTTACGGGGGGGTACCAAGAGACCCAGTACTTC. Amino acids: CASSFVTGGYQETQYF.

The V call is TRBV5-4, the J call TRBJ2-5; 9 positions agree with TRBD2. This CDR3 comprises 16 residues. Germline trimming cut 4 bases from V and 4 bases from J; bases unmatched to any gene: 11. The germline V gene encodes CDR1 SGHNT and CDR2 YYREEE (reference sequence). CDR3 sequence: CASSPLDGRGGETQYF. CDR3 DNA sequence: TGTGCCAGCAGCCCCCTCGACGGGCGGGGGGGAGAGACCCAGTACTTC.

The table lists this clone with a few counts. J is TRBJ2-1 and V is TRBV29-1; 11 positions agree with TRBD2. V shed 3 bases and J 8 bases; nucleotides not matched to a gene: 9. This CDR3 has 15 amino acids. CDR1 and CDR2 from the germline V gene are SQVTM and ANQGSEA. The chain's CDR3 is CSVDSGGAGEYEQFF. The DNA for the CDR3 is TGCAGCGTTGATAGCGGGGGGGCCGGTGAATATGAGCAGTTCTTC.

Note on this clone: The junction does not match germline at one end; this may be a read error. This sequence joins TRBV7-9 and TRBJ2-7; 8 nucleotides match TRBD1. The germline CDR1 and CDR2 sequences are SEHNR and FQNEAQ (reference sequence). The CDR3 has 15 residues. CDR3 residues: CSSSPGQGKRNEQYF. Written as DNA, the CDR3 is TGTTCCAGCAGCCCCGGACAGGGTAAGAGGAACGAGCAGTACTTC.

The V gene is TRBV27, the J gene TRBJ2-4, with TRBD2 matching 8 bases. This CDR3 is 15 amino acids long. The germline CDR1 and CDR2 sequences are MNHEY and SMNVEV (reference sequence). J lost 2 bases, V lost 4 bases, and 4 bases had no gene match. In DNA, the CDR3 is TGTGCCAGCAGTTCAGCGGGAGCGACCAAAAACATTCAGTACTTC. Amino acids: CASSSAGATKNIQYF.

V usage is TRBV15 and J usage is TRBJ2-7; 10 bases align to TRBD2. The CDR3 runs to 15 residues. Germline assignment: CDR1 LNHNV and CDR2 YYDKDF (reference sequence). The trim removed 0 bases at V and 4 bases at J, leaving 3 bases unmatched. The CDR3 protein is CATSRDRTSGYEQYF. CDR3 DNA: TGTGCCACCAGCAGAGATAGGACTAGCGGATACGAGCAGTACTTC.

A few counts support this clone. One end of the junction varies from germline; a read error may be responsible. V usage is TRBV5-4 and J usage is TRBJ1-4; D is unresolved. The CDR3 consists of 18 residues. Germline assignment: CDR1 SGHNT and CDR2 YYREEE (reference sequence). CDR3 amino acids: CARSLAGFGLPTNEKLFF. The CDR3 region has the DNA TGTGCCAGAAGCTTGGCGGGATTCGGGCTCCCCACTAATGAAAAACTGTTTTTT.

This clone has just a few counts. The V gene is TRBV27, the J gene TRBJ1-1, with no clear D. The CDR3 length is 12 residues. The germline V gene encodes CDR1 MNHEY and CDR2 SMNVEV (reference sequence). The V and J ends lost 1 base and 5 bases respectively, with 5 bases between them. The CDR3 nucleotides read TGTGCCAGCAGTTTATACGGTACTGAAGCTTTCTTT. It is translated as CASSLYGTEAFF.

V is TRBV28 and J is TRBJ1-5, with D possibly TRBD1 on 5 matching bases. Germline values: CDR1 MDHEN, CDR2 SYDVKM. The CDR3 totals 16 residues. Trimming cost V 0 bases and J 0 bases, with 9 bases left between them. CDR3: CASSLWATDSNQPQHF. CDR3 nucleotide sequence: TGTGCCAGCAGTTTATGGGCGACAGATAGCAATCAGCCCCAGCATTTT. The full variable domain, in which reference TRBV28 and TRBJ1-5 provide the parts outside the CDR3, is DVKVTQSSRYLVKRTGEKVFLECVQDMDHENMFWYRQDPGLGLRLIYFSYDVKMKEKGDIPEGYSVSREKKERFSLILESASTNQTSMYLCASSLWATDSNQPQHFGDGTRLSIL.

This clone has more than one count but fewer than ten. The chain recombines TRBV5-6 with TRBJ1-1; tentative D call: TRBD1 (5 bases). Germline CDR1 and CDR2: SGHDT and YYEEEE. V shed 0 bases and J shed 1 base, with 10 bases lying between them. The CDR3 consists of 15 residues. CDR3 sequence: CASSLGFRGNTEAFF. The CDR3 DNA reads as TGTGCCAGCAGCTTGGGGTTTAGGGGGAACACTGAAGCTTTCTTT.

The chain is built from TRBV28 and TRBJ2-3; 9 bases line up with TRBD2. CDR1 and CDR2 (germline): MDHEN, SYDVKM. The V and J ends lost 6 bases and 6 bases, in that order; junction bases with no gene match: 10. The CDR3 extends over 15 amino acids. The CDR3 reads CASRVRLAGPDTQYF. Written as DNA, the CDR3 is TGTGCCAGCAGGGTTCGGCTAGCGGGACCGGATACGCAGTATTTT.

This rearrangement joins TRBV27 to TRBJ2-3; the D gene is possibly TRBD2 (6 bases). The germline gives CDR1 MNHEY, CDR2 SMNVEV (reference sequence). CDR3 size: 16 residues. With 1 base removed from V and 2 bases from J, the gap between germline ends came to 13 bases. The CDR3 DNA follows: TGTGCCAGCAGTTTATTAGTCGGGAGTAACACAGATACGCAGTATTTT. It is translated as CASSLLVGSNTDTQYF.

The CDR3 is CAGWEILTDTQYF. The CDR3 DNA follows: TGTGCCGGATGGGAGATCTTGACAGATACGCAGTATTTT. V is TRBV18 and J is TRBJ2-3, with D possibly matching TRBD2 (5 bases). CDR3 length equals 13 residues. V lost 11 bases and J lost 3, with 15 bases in between. CDR1 is KGHSH, CDR2 LQKENI, per germline. Full variable domain (outside the CDR3, taken from reference TRBV18 and TRBJ2-3): NAGVMQNPRHLVRRRGQEARLRCSPMKGHSHVYWYRQLPEEGLKFMVYLQKENIIDESGMPKERFSAEFPKEGPSILRIQQVVRGDSAAYFCAGWEILTDTQYFGPGTRLTVL.

This clone was counted between two and nine times. The chain is built from TRBV5-8 and TRBJ2-3; TRBD2 agrees at 9 bases. The J segment lost 4 bases and the V segment lost 1 base, leaving 7 bases of the junction unmatched. CDR3 length equals 16 residues. Germline V gene sequence: CDR1 SGHTS, CDR2 YDEGEE. The CDR3 DNA reads TGTGCCAGCAGCTTGCCTGCGGGGGGGCTTTCAGATACGCAGTATTTT. Residues: CASSLPAGGLSDTQYF. The full variable domain, in which reference TRBV5-8 and TRBJ2-3 provide the parts outside the CDR3, is EAGVTQSPTHLIKTRGQQATLRCSPISGHTSVYWYQQALGLGLQFLLWYDEGEERNRGNFPPRFSGRQFPNYSSELNVNALELEDSALYLCASSLPAGGLSDTQYFGPGTRLTVL.

The rearrangement joins TRBV30 to TRBJ2-3; 11 positions agree with TRBD2. Trimming at V came to 4 bases and at J to 6 bases, leaving 6 bases not matched to a gene. This CDR3 is built from 14 residues. Germline-derived CDR1 and CDR2 are GTSNPN and SVGIG (reference sequence). The CDR3 DNA reads as TGTGCCTGGATGGGTAGCGGGGGGGCCGATACGCAGTATTTT. Its translation is CAWMGSGGADTQYF.

The chain couples TRBV7-3 to TRBJ1-1; D ambiguous. The V gene's germline CDR1 is SGHTA and CDR2 FQGTGA. The CDR3 sequence is 13 residues long. Trimming cost V 2 bases and J 3 bases, with 7 bases left between them. CDR3 in amino acids: CASSLERYTEAFF. CDR3 DNA: TGTGCCAGCAGCTTAGAGAGATACACTGAAGCTTTCTTT.

V usage is TRBV2 and J usage is TRBJ2-7; no definite D call. Germline assignment: CDR1 SNHLY and CDR2 FYNNEI. Trimming took 8 bases from V and 2 from J, leaving 13 bases between them. The CDR3 loop spans 13 amino acids. The CDR3 loop is CASSTLPTYEQYF. CDR3 in DNA: TGTGCCAGCTCGACTTTACCCACCTACGAGCAGTACTTC. The whole variable domain, filled in from reference TRBV2 and TRBJ2-7, reads EPEVTQTPSHQVTQMGQEVILRCVPISNHLYFYWYRQILGQKVEFLVSFYNNEISEKSEIFDDQFSVERPDGSNFTLKIRSTKLEDSAMYFCASSTLPTYEQYFGPGTRLTVT.